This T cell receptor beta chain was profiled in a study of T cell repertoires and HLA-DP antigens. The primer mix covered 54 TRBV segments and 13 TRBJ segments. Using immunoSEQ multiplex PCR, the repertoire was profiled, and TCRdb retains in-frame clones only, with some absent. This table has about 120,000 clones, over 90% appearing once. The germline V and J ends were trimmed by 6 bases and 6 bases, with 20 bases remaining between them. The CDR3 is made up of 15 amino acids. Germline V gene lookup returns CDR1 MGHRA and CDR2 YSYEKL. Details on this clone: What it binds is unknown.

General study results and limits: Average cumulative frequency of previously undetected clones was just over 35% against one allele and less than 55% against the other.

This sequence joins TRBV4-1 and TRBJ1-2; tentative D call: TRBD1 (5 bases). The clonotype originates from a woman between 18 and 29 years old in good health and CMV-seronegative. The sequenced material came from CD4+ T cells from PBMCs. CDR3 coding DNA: TGCGCCAGCAGGGGATTGGGACCGCTGGTACATGGCTACACCTTC. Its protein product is CASRGLGPLVHGYTF.